The clone carrying this TCR beta chain was picked up one time. Other DNA sequences from this sample encode an identical CDR3 as well. Donors were Caucasian adults residing in Nashville, Tennessee, USA. 300 ng DNA, some 30,000 T cell genomes, went into unsorted PBMC replicate PCRs. TCRdb's copy holds only in-frame clones and misses some; the assay was immunoSEQ multiplex PCR. This sample has around 500,000 clones, with 60% to 80% found just once. V gave up 3 bases and J gave up 5 bases, with 11 bases separating them. Germline CDR1 is KGHSH and CDR2 is LQKENI. This CDR3 is built from 13 residues. This sample was included in a study of shared clonotypes between healthy human individuals. Study-wide background: With ages of 18 to 49, the donors were two women and three men.

Sequenced input: PBMCs. J is TRBJ2-7 and V is TRBV18, with a weak D call TRBD1 (5 bases). The origin of this receptor is a middle-aged woman in good health. Some clones in this sample may be carry-over from other donors' samples. The CDR3 DNA reads as TGTGCCAGCTCACCCCGGATAGGGGACGAGCAGTACTTC. Its protein is CASSPRIGDEQYF.